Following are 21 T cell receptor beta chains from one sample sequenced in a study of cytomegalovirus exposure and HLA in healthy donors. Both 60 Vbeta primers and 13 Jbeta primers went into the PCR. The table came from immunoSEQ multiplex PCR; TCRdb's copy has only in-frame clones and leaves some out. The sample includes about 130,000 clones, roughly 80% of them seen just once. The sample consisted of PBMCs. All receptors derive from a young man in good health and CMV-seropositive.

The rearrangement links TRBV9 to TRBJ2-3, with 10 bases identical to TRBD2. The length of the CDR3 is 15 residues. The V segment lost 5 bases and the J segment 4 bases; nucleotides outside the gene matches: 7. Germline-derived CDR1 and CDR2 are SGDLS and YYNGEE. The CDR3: CASRESGGAADTQYF. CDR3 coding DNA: TGTGCCAGCAGGGAGAGCGGGGGGGCCGCAGATACGCAGTATTTT. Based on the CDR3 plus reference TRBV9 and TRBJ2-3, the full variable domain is DSGVTQTPKHLITATGQRVTLRCSPRSGDLSVYWYQQSLDQGLQFLIQYYNGEERAKGNILERFSAQQFPDLHSELNLSSLELGDSALYFCASRESGGAADTQYFGPGTRLTVL.

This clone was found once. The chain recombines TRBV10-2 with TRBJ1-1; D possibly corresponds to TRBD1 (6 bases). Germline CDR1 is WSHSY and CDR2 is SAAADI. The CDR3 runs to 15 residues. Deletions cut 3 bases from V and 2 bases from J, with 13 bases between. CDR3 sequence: CASSDVSTGNTEAFF. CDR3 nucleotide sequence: TGCGCCAGCAGTGATGTCTCGACAGGTAACACTGAAGCTTTCTTT.

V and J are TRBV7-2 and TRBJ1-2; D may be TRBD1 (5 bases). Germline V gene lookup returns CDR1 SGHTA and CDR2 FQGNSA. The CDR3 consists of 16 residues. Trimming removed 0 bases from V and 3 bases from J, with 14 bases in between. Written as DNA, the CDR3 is TGTGCCAGCAGCTTAGCGCCGGGGGGACGGGACTATGGCTACACCTTC. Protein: CASSLAPGGRDYGYTF.

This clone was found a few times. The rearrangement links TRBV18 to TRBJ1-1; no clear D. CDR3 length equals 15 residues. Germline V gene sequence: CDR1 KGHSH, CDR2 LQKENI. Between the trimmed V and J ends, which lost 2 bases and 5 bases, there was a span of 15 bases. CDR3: CASSPGRAPPTEAFF. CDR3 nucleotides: TGTGCCAGCTCACCAGGTCGAGCCCCTCCAACTGAAGCTTTCTTT.

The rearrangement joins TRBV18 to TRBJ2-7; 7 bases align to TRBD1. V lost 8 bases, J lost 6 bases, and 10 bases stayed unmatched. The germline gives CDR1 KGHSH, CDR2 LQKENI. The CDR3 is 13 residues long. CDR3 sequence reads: CASQERDSIEQYF. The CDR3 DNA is TGTGCCAGCCAAGAACGGGACAGTATCGAGCAGTACTTC.

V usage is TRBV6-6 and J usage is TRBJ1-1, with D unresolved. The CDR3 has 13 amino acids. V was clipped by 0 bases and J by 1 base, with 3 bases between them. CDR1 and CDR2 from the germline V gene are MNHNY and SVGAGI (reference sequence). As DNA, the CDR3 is TGTGCCAGCAGTTACTCCAGGAACACTGAAGCTTTCTTT. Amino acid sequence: CASSYSRNTEAFF.

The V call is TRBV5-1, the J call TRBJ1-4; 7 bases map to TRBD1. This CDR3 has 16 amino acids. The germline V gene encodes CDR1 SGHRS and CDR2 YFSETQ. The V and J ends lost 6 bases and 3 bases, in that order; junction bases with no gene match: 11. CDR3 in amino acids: CASTRRPGQPNEKLFF. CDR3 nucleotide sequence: TGCGCCAGCACCCGACGGCCGGGACAGCCTAATGAAAAACTGTTTTTT.

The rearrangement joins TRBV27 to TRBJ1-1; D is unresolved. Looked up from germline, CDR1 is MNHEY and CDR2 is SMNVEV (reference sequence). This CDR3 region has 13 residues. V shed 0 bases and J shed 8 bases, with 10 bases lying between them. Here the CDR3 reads CASSLSGRPEAFF. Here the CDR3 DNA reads TGTGCCAGCAGTTTATCTGGGAGACCCGAAGCTTTCTTT.

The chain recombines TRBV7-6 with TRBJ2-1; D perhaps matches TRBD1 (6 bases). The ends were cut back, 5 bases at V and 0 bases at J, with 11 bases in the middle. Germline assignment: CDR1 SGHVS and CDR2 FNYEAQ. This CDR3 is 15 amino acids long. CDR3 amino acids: CASSPDRSSYNEQFF. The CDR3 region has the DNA TGTGCCAGCAGCCCCGACAGGAGCTCCTACAATGAGCAGTTCTTC.

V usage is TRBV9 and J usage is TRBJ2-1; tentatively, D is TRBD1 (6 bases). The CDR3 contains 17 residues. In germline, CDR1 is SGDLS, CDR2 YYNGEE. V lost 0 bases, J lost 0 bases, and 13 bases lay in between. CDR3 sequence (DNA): TGTGCCAGCAGCGTAGGGGTAGGGGGTAGCTCCTACAATGAGCAGTTCTTC. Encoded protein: CASSVGVGGSSYNEQFF.

The DNA for the CDR3 is TGCGCCAGCAGTGAAAACAGGGGAGGATCACCCCTCCACTTT. The encoded protein is CASSENRGGSPLHF. The chain employs TRBV10-1 and TRBJ1-6, with 7 bases that match TRBD1. J was trimmed by 10 bases and V by 3 bases; bases with no gene match: 6. The CDR3 length is 14 residues. CDR1 and CDR2 (germline): WNHNN, SYGVQD (reference sequence).

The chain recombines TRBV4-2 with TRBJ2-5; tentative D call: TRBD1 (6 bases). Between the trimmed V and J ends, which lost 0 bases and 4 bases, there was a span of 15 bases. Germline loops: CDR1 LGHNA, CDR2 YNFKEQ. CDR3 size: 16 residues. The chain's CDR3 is CASSQDWTEGVETQYF. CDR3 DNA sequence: TGTGCCAGCAGCCAAGATTGGACAGAAGGAGTAGAGACCCAGTACTTC.

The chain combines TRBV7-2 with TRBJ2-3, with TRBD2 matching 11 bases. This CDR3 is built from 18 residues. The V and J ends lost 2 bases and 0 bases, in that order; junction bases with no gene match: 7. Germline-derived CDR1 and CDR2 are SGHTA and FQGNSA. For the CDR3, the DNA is TGTGCCAGCAGCTTACGTTCTAGCGGGGGGCCTAGCACAGATACGCAGTATTTT. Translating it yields CASSLRSSGGPSTDTQYF.

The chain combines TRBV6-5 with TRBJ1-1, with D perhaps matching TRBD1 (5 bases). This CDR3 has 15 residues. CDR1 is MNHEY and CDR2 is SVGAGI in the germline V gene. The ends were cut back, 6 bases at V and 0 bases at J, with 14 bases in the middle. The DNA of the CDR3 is TGTGCCAGCAGGCAAACGGGACTCCTGAACACTGAAGCTTTCTTT. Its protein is CASRQTGLLNTEAFF.

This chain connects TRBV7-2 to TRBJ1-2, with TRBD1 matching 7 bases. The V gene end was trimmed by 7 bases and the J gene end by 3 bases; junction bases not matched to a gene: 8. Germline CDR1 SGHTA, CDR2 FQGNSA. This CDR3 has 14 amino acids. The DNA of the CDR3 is TGTGCCAGCACGCGAAGGGACAGCGACTATGGCTACACCTTC. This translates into CASTRRDSDYGYTF.

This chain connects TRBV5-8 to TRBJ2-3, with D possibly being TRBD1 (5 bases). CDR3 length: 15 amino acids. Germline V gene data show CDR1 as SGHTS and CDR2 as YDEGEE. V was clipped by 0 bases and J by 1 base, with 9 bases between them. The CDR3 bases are TGTGCCAGCAGCTTGGTTCAGGGCGGCACAGATACGCAGTATTTT. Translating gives CASSLVQGGTDTQYF.

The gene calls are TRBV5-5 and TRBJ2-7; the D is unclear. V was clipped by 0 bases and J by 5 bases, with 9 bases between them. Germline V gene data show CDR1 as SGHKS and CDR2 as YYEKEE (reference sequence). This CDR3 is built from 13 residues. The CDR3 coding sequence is TGTGCCAGCAGCTTGGAATTTGTCAACGAGCAGTACTTC. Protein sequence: CASSLEFVNEQYF.

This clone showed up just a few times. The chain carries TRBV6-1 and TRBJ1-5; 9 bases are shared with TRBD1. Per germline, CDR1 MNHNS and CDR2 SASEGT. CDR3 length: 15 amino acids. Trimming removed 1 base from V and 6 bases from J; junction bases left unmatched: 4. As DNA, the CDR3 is TGTGCCAGCAGTGAAGGACAGGGGGTTGGTCAGCCCCAGCATTTT. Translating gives CASSEGQGVGQPQHF.

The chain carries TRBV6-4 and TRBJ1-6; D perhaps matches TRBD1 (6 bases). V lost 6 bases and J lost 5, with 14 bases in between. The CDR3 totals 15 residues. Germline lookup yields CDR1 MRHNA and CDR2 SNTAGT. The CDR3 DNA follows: TGTGCCAGCAGGGCCGGGACAAGTAATAATTCACCCCTCCACTTT. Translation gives CASRAGTSNNSPLHF.

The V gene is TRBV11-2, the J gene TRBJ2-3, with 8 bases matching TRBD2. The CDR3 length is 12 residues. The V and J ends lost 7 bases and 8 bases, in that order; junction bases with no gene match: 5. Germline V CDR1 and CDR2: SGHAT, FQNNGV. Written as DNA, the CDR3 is TGTGCCAGCACTTTAAGCGGGGGTACGCAGTATTTT. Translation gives CASTLSGGTQYF.

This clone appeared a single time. CDR3: CAISFDRVNTEAFF. The CDR3 DNA follows: TGTGCCATCAGTTTCGACAGGGTGAACACTGAAGCTTTCTTT. This chain links TRBV10-3 with TRBJ1-1, with 7 nucleotides matching TRBD1. The CDR3 has 14 amino acids. Trimming at V came to 5 bases and at J to 0 bases, leaving 3 bases not matched to a gene. Germline V gene sequence: CDR1 ENHRY, CDR2 SYGVKD.